The 21 T cell receptor beta chains below were found in one sample sequenced in a study of blood T cells in healthy people across ages. Next came a second PCR, run for roughly 7 to 12 cycles, which used a sample-barcoded 5' primer along with a J-beta primer mix. MiXCR, run by TCRdb on the 5' RACE reads, gives a single entry per CDR3 protein. Of fewer than 1 million distinct CDR3 sequences listed, around 42% were seen once; the top ten hold around 18%. Sequencing was performed on blood. The receptors here all came from a man in his 60s in good health.

Many counts were recorded for this clonotype. The rearrangement links TRBV7-9 to TRBJ2-1; 9 positions match TRBD2. The CDR3 has 18 amino acids. After removal of 2 bases from V and 0 bases from J, the junction contained 8 bases not matched to a gene. Germline CDR1 reads SEHNR; CDR2 reads FQNEAQ (reference sequence). CDR3 DNA: TGTGCCAGCAGCTTATCCGCTAGCGGGGCCGTCTCCTACAATGAGCAGTTCTTC. Encoded protein: CASSLSASGAVSYNEQFF.

This chain links TRBV5-6 with TRBJ1-2, with D uncertain. The CDR3 covers 16 residues. Germline CDR1 and CDR2: SGHDT and YYEEEE. Deletions cut 4 bases from V and 3 bases from J, with 19 bases between. The CDR3 is CASSPSHGGWDYGYTF. The CDR3 region has the DNA TGTGCCAGCAGCCCTTCTCACGGAGGGTGGGACTATGGCTACACCTTC.

This clonotype was seen a few times. The chain uses TRBV20-1 and TRBJ2-7, with TRBD2 matching over 11 bases. V trimming: 1 base; J trimming: 0 bases; junction bases outside the gene matches: 5. There are 16 residues in the CDR3. The germline V gene has CDR1 DFQATT and CDR2 SNEGSKA (reference sequence). The CDR3 DNA sequence: TGCAGTGCTAGAGGGCTAGCGGGGGGTCCCTCCTACGAGCAGTACTTC. Translated: CSARGLAGGPSYEQYF.

This sequence joins TRBV12-3 or TRBV12-4 and TRBJ2-5; 7 bases are a match to TRBD2. V shed 5 bases and J 1 base; nucleotides not matched to a gene: 4. The CDR3 spans 14 residues. CDR3 in amino acids: CASSKSGAQETQYF. In DNA form, the CDR3 reads TGTGCCAGCAGTAAGAGCGGGGCCCAAGAGACCCAGTACTTC.

This clonotype was picked up a small number of times. The V call is TRBV27, the J call TRBJ1-6; D unresolved. Germline V lookup: CDR1 MNHEY, CDR2 SMNVEV (reference sequence). CDR3 length: 11 residues. Between the trimmed V and J ends, which lost 9 bases and 14 bases, there was a span of 14 bases. The CDR3 DNA follows: TGTGCCAGTGGACCTTTAGTTGCCCTCCACTTT. It yields the protein CASGPLVALHF.

This clonotype was counted a few times. V and J are TRBV19 and TRBJ2-5, with 9 bases lining up with TRBD1. Germline loops: CDR1 LNHDA, CDR2 SQIVND (reference sequence). This CDR3 has 15 amino acids. Unmatched junction bases numbered 8, after V lost 7 bases and J lost 2 bases. The CDR3 is CASKQAGQGQETQYF. The CDR3 DNA is TGTGCCAGTAAACAGGCGGGACAGGGTCAAGAGACCCAGTACTTC.

Only a few counts were recorded for this clonotype. CDR3 nucleotides: TGCAGTGCTAGTAGGCAGGGCCCAGGGGATACGCAGTATTTT. Residues: CSASRQGPGDTQYF. The rearrangement joins TRBV20-1 to TRBJ2-3; D possibly corresponds to TRBD1 (5 bases). The CDR3 consists of 14 residues. Per the germline V gene, CDR1 is DFQATT and CDR2 is SNEGSKA (reference sequence). The V end lost 3 bases, the J end lost 6 bases, and 16 bases lay between the germline ends.

This clonotype was detected only a few times. The chain combines TRBV7-9 with TRBJ2-6; maybe TRBD1 (6 bases). The CDR3 has 19 amino acids. Germline V gene data show CDR1 as SEHNR and CDR2 as FQNEAQ (reference sequence). V lost 1 base and J 1 base, leaving 17 bases between the germline ends. CDR3 sequence (DNA): TGTGCCAGCAGCTTAGTTGGTACAGGGTCCCCATCTGGGGCCAACGTCCTGACTTTC. Its translation is CASSLVGTGSPSGANVLTF.

V gene TRBV20-1 combines with J gene TRBJ2-7; TRBD1 matches at 11 bases. CDR3 length: 12 residues. In germline, CDR1 is DFQATT, CDR2 SNEGSKA (reference sequence). With V trimmed by 7 bases and J by 4 bases, 3 bases remained unmatched. CDR3 residues: CSGTGGLYEQYF. The CDR3, as DNA: TGCAGTGGGACAGGGGGCCTGTACGAGCAGTACTTC.

The rearrangement links TRBV20-1 to TRBJ2-7; D is ambiguous. This CDR3 is built from 14 residues. The germline CDR1 and CDR2 sequences are DFQATT and SNEGSKA (reference sequence). With 5 bases removed from V and 4 bases from J, the gap between germline ends came to 18 bases. The CDR3 region is CSALNRAIPYEQYF. In nucleotides, the CDR3 is TGCAGTGCTCTCAATCGAGCGATCCCATACGAGCAGTACTTC.

This chain links TRBV29-1 with TRBJ2-7; D is perhaps TRBD1 or TRBD2 (5 bases each). The germline V gene has CDR1 SQVTM and CDR2 ANQGSEA. The CDR3 length is 15 residues. V was cut by 5 bases and J by 2 bases, with 19 bases left in between. CDR3 sequence (DNA): TGCAGCGTTATCTTGGCGAGGGCCAGGGCCTACGAGCAGTACTTC. It yields the protein CSVILARARAYEQYF.

This rearrangement joins TRBV28 to TRBJ2-7; 10 nucleotides agree with TRBD2. V shed 5 bases, J shed 7 bases, and the junction held 14 bases outside the gene matches. This CDR3 has 16 residues. The V gene's germline CDR1 is MDHEN and CDR2 SYDVKM. This CDR3 reads CASSLSGTSVGHEQYF. The CDR3 DNA reads as TGTGCCAGCAGTCTTAGTGGGACTAGCGTAGGGCATGAGCAGTACTTC.

V is TRBV20-1 and J is TRBJ2-7; D is unresolved. Germline V gene lookup returns CDR1 DFQATT and CDR2 SNEGSKA (reference sequence). Trimming cost V 0 bases and J 0 bases, with 15 bases left between them. This CDR3 region has 16 residues. The DNA of the CDR3 is TGCAGTGCTAGAGATTTGGTCCAGATTAACTCCTACGAGCAGTACTTC. This encodes CSARDLVQINSYEQYF.

This clonotype has more than one count but fewer than ten. The rearrangement joins TRBV7-2 to TRBJ2-5; possibly TRBD1 for D (6 bases). CDR3 length: 17 residues. In germline, CDR1 is SGHTA, CDR2 FQGNSA. Trimming removed 4 bases at V and 4 bases at J, with 22 bases between. CDR3 sequence (DNA): TGTGCCAGCAGCTCTCGCCTGGACAGCTCGGGGCGAGAGACCCAGTACTTC. Amino acid sequence: CASSSRLDSSGRETQYF.

The J gene is TRBJ1-5, the V gene TRBV4-1, with D unclear. Per the germline V gene, CDR1 is MGHRA and CDR2 is YSYEKL. Trimming stripped 1 base from V and 4 bases from J, with 8 bases between. The CDR3 has 14 amino acids. The CDR3 region has the DNA TGCGCCAGCAGCCAAGTAGGCCAGAATCAGCCCCAGCATTTT. As protein: CASSQVGQNQPQHF.

The table lists this clonotype with a few counts. The genes are TRBV12-3 or TRBV12-4 and TRBJ2-5; D not resolved. Trimming removed 5 bases at V and 10 bases at J, with 14 bases between. This CDR3 region has 12 residues. DNA for the CDR3: TGTGCCAGCAGTGGAATCCGGGTCGTCCAGTACTTC. It is translated as CASSGIRVVQYF.

The chain recombines TRBV5-1 with TRBJ2-3; 9 bases are shared with TRBD2. Trimming at V came to 4 bases and at J to 6 bases, leaving 6 bases not matched to a gene. The germline V gene has CDR1 SGHRS and CDR2 YFSETQ. CDR3 length: 14 residues. The CDR3 sequence: CASSVRGGQDTQYF. The CDR3 bases are TGCGCCAGCAGCGTGCGGGGGGGCCAGGATACGCAGTATTTT.

This clonotype was recorded many times. The chain links TRBV27 to TRBJ1-5; 8 positions match TRBD1. CDR1 and CDR2 from the germline V gene are MNHEY and SMNVEV (reference sequence). The CDR3 length is 15 residues. The junction had 8 bases not matched to a gene; V was cut back by 8 bases and J by 2 bases. CDR3 DNA: TGTGCCAGCGCGCAGGGGGCCGTTGGCAATCAGCCCCAGCATTTT. This sequence encodes CASAQGAVGNQPQHF.

This clonotype was picked up a small number of times. The chain combines TRBV7-2 with TRBJ2-5; 7 bases align to TRBD1. CDR3 length: 15 amino acids. Trimming took 5 bases from V and 5 from J; bases not matched to a gene: 11. Germline loops: CDR1 SGHTA, CDR2 FQGNSA. The CDR3 DNA follows: TGTGCCAGCAGCCGGAACAGGGGAGAAGTCGAGACCCAGTACTTC. It yields the protein CASSRNRGEVETQYF.

The CDR3 protein is CASSLSRGRSSYNEQFF. Written as DNA, the CDR3 is TGCGCCAGCAGCCTCTCTAGGGGGAGAAGCTCCTACAATGAGCAGTTCTTC. This rearrangement joins TRBV4-1 to TRBJ2-1; D is possibly TRBD1 (6 bases). Trimming shortened V by 4 bases and J by 0 bases, and 16 bases separated the two germline ends. This CDR3 has 17 residues. The germline V gene encodes CDR1 MGHRA and CDR2 YSYEKL.

This chain uses TRBV6-1 with TRBJ2-3, with 14 positions matching TRBD2. The J segment lost 2 bases and the V segment lost 4 bases, leaving 5 bases of the junction unmatched. This CDR3 contains 17 residues. The germline CDR1 and CDR2 sequences are MNHNS and SASEGT. DNA of the CDR3: TGTGCCAGCAGTGGGACTAGCGGGGGGTTGGCCACAGATACGCAGTATTTT. Its protein is CASSGTSGGLATDTQYF.